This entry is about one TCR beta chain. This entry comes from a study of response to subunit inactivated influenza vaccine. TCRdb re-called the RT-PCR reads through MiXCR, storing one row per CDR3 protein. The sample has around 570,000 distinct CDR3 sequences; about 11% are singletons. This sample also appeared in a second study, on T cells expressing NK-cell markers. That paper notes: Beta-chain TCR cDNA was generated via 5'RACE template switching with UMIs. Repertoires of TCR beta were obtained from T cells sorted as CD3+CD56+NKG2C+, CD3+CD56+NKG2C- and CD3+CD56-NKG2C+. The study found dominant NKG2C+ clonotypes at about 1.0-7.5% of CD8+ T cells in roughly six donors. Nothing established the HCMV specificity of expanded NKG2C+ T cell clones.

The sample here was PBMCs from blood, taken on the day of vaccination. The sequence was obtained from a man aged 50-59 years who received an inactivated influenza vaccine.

As DNA, the CDR3 is TGTGCCAGCAGTGCCTCGGGACTAGCGGGGAGCACAGATACGCAGTATTTT. Its protein product is CASSASGLAGSTDTQYF. This chain connects TRBV25-1 to TRBJ2-3; TRBD2 matches at 13 bases. Germline loops: CDR1 MGHDK, CDR2 SYGVNS. The length of the CDR3 is 17 residues. Trimming took 4 bases from V and 0 from J; bases not matched to a gene: 4.